The present entry profiles one TCR beta chain with its context. What it binds is not known. The CDR3 consists of 14 residues. CDR1 LNHDA and CDR2 SQIVND come from the germline V gene (reference sequence). J was trimmed by 4 bases and V by 7 bases; bases with no gene match: 7. The data were taken from a study of Graves' ophthalmopathy and Graves' hyperthyroidism. Study results and caveats: Most clonotypes expanded in thyroid above 0.001 frequency were present in blood too. With around 88% sensitivity and 75% to 84% specificity, a 13-signature model separated ophthalmopathy from stable hyperthyroidism.

New diagnoses, under 2 months' duration, and ages 18 to 65 characterized the hyperthyroidism patients. The authors amplified TCR beta CDR3 regions, and they did so from RNA transcripts for repertoire sequencing. Amplification began with first-round RT-PCR using HTBI primers, then second-round multiplex PCR was performed. In TCRdb, the multiplex PCR reads were re-called with MiXCR into one record per CDR3 protein. The sample yields around 590,000 distinct CDR3 sequences, under 45% seen once. Sequenced: peripheral blood or thyroid tissue (not recorded which). The chain is built from TRBV19 and TRBJ2-3, with 8 bases identical to TRBD1. This clonotype was obtained from an adult man with Graves' hyperthyroidism. The CDR3 DNA reads as TGTGCCAGTACTACAGGGGGGCCGTCAGATACGCAGTATTTT. Its protein is CASTTGGPSDTQYF.